The source of this T cell receptor (beta chain) is a study of blood T cell repertoires in COVID-19. As for the study in general: The study drew acute and convalescent COVID-19 samples from the United States, Italy and Spain. Sources were T cells, B-cell-depleted T cells, or PBMCs; the material itself was cDNA or gDNA.

Trimming shortened V by 1 base and J by 7 bases, and 10 bases separated the two germline ends. Germline V gene sequence: CDR1 LGHDT, CDR2 YNNKEL (reference sequence). The CDR3 contains 14 residues. Per the original data handling: Amplifying reference gene primers gave estimates of nucleated cell counts. Only in-frame clones appear in the TCRdb table, and some are missing; sequencing was by immunoSEQ multiplex PCR. For V, J and clone size, that table is used; D and trimming come from the DNA. The sample lists roughly 260,000 clones; about nine tenths were seen once. This chain uses TRBV3-1 (or the pseudogene TRBV3-2) with TRBJ2-2; possible D gene TRBD2, 6 bases. Sequenced: peripheral blood. The TCR comes from a man between 60 and 75 years old who had recovered from COVID-19. CDR3 nucleotide sequence: TGTGCCAGCAGCCAAGCCGGCGGGGACGGGGAGCTGTTTTTT. Translation gives CASSQAGGDGELFF.